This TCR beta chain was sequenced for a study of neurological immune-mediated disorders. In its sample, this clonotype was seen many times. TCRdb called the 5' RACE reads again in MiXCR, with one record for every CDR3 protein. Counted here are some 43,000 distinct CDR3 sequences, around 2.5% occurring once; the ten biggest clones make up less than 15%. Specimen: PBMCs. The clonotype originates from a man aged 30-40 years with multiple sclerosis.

The CDR3 reads CAISERGTGGRETQYF. The CDR3, as DNA: TGTGCCATCAGTGAGAGAGGGACAGGGGGTCGAGAGACCCAGTACTTC. The J gene is TRBJ2-5, the V gene TRBV10-3, with 11 bases lining up with TRBD1. Germline trimming cut 2 bases from V and 4 bases from J; bases unmatched to any gene: 6. This CDR3 has 16 residues. Per germline, CDR1 ENHRY and CDR2 SYGVKD.